The present entry profiles one TCR beta chain with its context. Its target antigen remains unknown. Base qualities were left out, and no much larger clone turns up one base away. This entry belongs to a study of T cell responses to AZD1222 COVID-19 vaccine (dated by TCRdb to about 2021). As for the study more broadly: AZD1222 recipients given second doses at about 4 weeks or at about 12 weeks were pooled, since spike-specific TCR depth and breadth were not found to differ between the two schedules. A total of 233 trial participants underwent TCR sequencing, of whom 207 received two doses of AZD1222 and roughly 25 received two doses of the MenACWY control vaccine. Trial participants were enrolled into age subgroups of 18-55, 56-69 and 70-plus years, which contained around 150, 28 and 57 TCR-sequenced participants, respectively. Broader findings and caveats from the paper: Conclusions about previously exposed vaccinees are limited because only five or six AZD1222 recipients were SARS-CoV-2 seropositive at baseline. Nearly half of unique spike-specific TCRs reportedly recognized epitopes outside regions mutated in the B.1.351 and B.1.1.7 variants. Participants were mostly white British and included more females than males, and it was suggested by the authors that clonal diversity may have been underestimated. Because no samples from the day 14 peak response were available, repertoires could be characterized only after the peak T cell response. In the small 56-69-year group, the increase in depth fell short of significance, most likely because of low power. Vaccine-associated CD4 TCRs spanned the whole spike protein, with dominant responses in regions 160-218 and 743-854. Spike-specific TCR breadth and depth rose significantly after two AZD1222 doses compared with day 0 and with MenACWY recipients.

The CDR3 regions of human TCRbeta chains were subjected to immunosequencing. The paper's processing steps were these. Repertoire TCRs were checked for matches against a reference library of SARS-CoV-2-specific TCRs that had been generated using the MIRA antigen-specificity platform. Breadth was defined as the fraction of unique TCRs that were SARS-CoV-2-associated. Depth was defined as the fraction of total T cells that were SARS-CoV-2-associated. Using the MIRA data, every spike-specific TCR was mapped to the spike region that the TCR reacted to and assigned to either a CD4 or a CD8 class. Log10-transformed breadth and depth values were compared by one-way ANOVA with Sidak's multiple comparisons tests. TCRdb carries this immuneACCESS record with in-frame sequences only. Its versions omit some clonotypes, under half of them owing to an unresolved V gene in the studies checked, with the rest unexplained. From that table come the V and J calls and clone size; the DNA was used to work out D and trimming. Across this sample there are about 140,000 clones, with less than 95% seen only once. Around 3% of the sample is taken by the ten largest.

From cysteine to phenylalanine, the CDR3 is 15 amino acids long. Solely the CDR3 DNA is kept, with 45 bases framed from the first base. CDR1 and CDR2, looked up from the germline V gene, are SGDLS and YYNGEE. V sheds 0 bases and J sheds 8 bases, leaving 12 bases between their ends. In light of the paper, this sample's time point label describes: baseline before first vaccination. Samples from vaccinated people were obtained from the UK trials COV001 and COV002, which included a single-blind randomized controlled phase 2/3 trial of AZD1222 (ChAdOx1 nCoV-19) in healthy adults. Trial participant PBMC samples were collected at day 0 and day 28 after the second dose for TCRbeta chain sequencing.

This sequence originates from an adult in good health. Sequences were derived from peripheral blood, sampled on day 0 of AZD1222 vaccination. The chain uses TRBV9 and TRBJ1-6; a tentative D match to TRBD1 spans 5 bases. CDR3 protein: CASSVASTGYSPLHF. DNA sequence: TGTGCCAGCAGCGTAGCTAGCACAGGATATTCACCCCTCCACTTT.